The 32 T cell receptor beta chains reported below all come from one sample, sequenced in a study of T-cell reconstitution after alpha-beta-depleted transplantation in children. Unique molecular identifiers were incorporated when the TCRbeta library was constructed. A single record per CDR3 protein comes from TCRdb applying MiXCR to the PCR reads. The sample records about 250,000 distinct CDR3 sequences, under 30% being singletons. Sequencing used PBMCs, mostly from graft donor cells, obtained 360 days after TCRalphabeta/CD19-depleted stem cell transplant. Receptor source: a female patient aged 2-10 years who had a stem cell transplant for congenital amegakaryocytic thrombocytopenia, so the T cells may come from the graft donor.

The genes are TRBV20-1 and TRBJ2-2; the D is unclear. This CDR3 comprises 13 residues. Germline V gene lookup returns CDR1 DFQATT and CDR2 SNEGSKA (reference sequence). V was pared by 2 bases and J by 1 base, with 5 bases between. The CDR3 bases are TGCAGTGCTAGAAACGAGAACACCGGGGAGCTGTTTTTT. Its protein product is CSARNENTGELFF.

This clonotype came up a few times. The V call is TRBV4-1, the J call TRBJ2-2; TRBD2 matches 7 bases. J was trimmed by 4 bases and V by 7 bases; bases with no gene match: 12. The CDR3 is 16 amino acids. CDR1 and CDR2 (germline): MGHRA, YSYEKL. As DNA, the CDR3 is TGCGCCAGCACGCCGGGTGGGGGGGGACGCACCGGGGAGCTGTTTTTT. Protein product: CASTPGGGGRTGELFF.

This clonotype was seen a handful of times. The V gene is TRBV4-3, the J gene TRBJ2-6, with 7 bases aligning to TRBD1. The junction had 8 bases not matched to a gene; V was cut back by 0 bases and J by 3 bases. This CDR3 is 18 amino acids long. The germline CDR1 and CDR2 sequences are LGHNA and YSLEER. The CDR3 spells CASSQERQGSVGANVLTF. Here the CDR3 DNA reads TGCGCCAGCAGCCAAGAGAGACAGGGTTCGGTTGGGGCCAACGTCCTGACTTTC.

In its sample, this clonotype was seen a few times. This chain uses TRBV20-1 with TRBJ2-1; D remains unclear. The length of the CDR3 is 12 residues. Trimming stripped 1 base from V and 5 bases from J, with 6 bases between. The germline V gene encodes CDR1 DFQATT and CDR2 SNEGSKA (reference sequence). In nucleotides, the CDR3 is TGCAGTGCTAGAGGTCTAAACAATGAGCAGTTCTTC. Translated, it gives CSARGLNNEQFF.

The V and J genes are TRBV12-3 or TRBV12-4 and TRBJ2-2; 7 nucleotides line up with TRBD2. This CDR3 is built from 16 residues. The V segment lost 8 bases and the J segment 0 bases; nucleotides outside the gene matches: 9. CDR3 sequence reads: CASGGVGTANTGELFF. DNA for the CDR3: TGTGCCAGCGGGGGGGTAGGGACGGCGAACACCGGGGAGCTGTTTTTT.

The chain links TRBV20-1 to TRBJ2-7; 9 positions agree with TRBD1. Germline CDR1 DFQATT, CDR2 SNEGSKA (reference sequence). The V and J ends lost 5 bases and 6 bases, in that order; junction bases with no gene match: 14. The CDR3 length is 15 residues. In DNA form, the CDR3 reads TGCAGTGCTCGCGCCGGGACAGGGATCCTCTCCGAGCAGTACTTC. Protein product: CSARAGTGILSEQYF.

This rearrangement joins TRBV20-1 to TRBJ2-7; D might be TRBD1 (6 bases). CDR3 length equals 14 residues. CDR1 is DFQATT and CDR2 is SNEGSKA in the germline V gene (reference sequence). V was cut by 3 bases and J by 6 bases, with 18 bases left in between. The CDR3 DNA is TGCAGTGCTAGGAAGAACAGGGAAACTGGCGAGCAGTACTTC. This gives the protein CSARKNRETGEQYF.

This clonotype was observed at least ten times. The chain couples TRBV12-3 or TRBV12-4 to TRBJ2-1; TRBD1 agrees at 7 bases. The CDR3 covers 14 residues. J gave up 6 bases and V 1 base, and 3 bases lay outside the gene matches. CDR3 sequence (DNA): TGTGCCAGCAGTTTAGGGACAGGTGGCAATGAGCAGTTCTTC. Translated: CASSLGTGGNEQFF.

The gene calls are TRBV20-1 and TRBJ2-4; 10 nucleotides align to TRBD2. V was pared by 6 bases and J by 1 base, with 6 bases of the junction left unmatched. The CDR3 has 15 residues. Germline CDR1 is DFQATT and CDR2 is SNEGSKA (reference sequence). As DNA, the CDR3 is TGCAGTGCCCAGGGGACTAGCGAGGCCAAAAACATTCAGTACTTC. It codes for CSAQGTSEAKNIQYF.

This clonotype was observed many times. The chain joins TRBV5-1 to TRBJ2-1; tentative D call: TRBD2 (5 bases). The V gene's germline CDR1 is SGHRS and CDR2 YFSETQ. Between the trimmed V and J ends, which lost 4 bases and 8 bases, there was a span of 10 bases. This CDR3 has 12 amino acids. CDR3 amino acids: CASSQEVYEQFF. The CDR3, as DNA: TGCGCCAGCAGCCAGGAGGTCTATGAGCAGTTCTTC.

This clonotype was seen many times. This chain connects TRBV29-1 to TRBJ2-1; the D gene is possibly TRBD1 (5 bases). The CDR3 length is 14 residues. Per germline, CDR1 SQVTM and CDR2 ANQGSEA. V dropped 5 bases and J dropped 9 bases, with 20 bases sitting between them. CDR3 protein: CSVNRQGSWGEQFF. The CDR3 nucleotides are TGCAGCGTTAATCGGCAGGGTTCTTGGGGTGAGCAGTTCTTC.

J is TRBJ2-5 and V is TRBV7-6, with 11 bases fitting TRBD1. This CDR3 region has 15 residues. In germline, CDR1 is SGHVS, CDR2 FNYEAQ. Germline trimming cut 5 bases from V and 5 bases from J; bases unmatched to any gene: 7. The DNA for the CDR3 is TGTGCCAGCAGCGTACGGGACAGGGGGTGGGAGACCCAGTACTTC. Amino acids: CASSVRDRGWETQYF.

The CDR3 DNA reads as TGTGCCAGCAGCCAGGCACCTGGGACAGTAGGCGAGCAGTACTTC. This sequence encodes CASSQAPGTVGEQYF. V is TRBV3-1 and J is TRBJ2-7; 7 bases are a match to TRBD1. The CDR3 loop spans 15 amino acids. V was pared by 3 bases and J by 6 bases, with 11 bases of the junction left unmatched. The germline V gene has CDR1 LGHDT and CDR2 YNNKEL (reference sequence).

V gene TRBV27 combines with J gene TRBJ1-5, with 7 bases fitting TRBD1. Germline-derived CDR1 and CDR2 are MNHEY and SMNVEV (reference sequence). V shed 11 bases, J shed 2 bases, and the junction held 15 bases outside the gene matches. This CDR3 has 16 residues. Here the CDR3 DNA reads TGTGCCTTCAGGCCCCTACAGGGGTTGCGCAATCAGCCCCAGCATTTT. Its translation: CAFRPLQGLRNQPQHF.

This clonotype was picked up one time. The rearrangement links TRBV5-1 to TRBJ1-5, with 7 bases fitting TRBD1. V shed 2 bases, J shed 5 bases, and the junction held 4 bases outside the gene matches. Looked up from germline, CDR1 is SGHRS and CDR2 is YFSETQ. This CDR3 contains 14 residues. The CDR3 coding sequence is TGCGCCAGCAGCTTCACAGGGGATGATCAGCCCCAGCATTTT. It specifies CASSFTGDDQPQHF.

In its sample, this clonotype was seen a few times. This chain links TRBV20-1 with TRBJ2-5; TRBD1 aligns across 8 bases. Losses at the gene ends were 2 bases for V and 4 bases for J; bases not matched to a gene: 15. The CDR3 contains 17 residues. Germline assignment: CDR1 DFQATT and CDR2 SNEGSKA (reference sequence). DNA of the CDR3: TGCAGTGCTAGACTCCTGGGGTGGCAGGGGGCGCGAGAGACCCAGTACTTC. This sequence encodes CSARLLGWQGARETQYF.

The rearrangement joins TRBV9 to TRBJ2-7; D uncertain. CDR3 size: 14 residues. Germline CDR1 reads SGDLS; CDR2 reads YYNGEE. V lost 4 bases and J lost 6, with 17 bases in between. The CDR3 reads CASSPEPVPPEQYF. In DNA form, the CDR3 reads TGTGCCAGCAGCCCCGAACCAGTTCCCCCCGAGCAGTACTTC.

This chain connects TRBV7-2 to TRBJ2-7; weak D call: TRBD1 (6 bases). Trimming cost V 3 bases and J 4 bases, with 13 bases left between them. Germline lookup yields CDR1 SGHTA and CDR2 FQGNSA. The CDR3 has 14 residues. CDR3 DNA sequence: TGTGCCAGCAGCTTGGGACAAATCTCTTACGAGCAGTACTTC. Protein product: CASSLGQISYEQYF.

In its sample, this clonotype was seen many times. The CDR3 loop reads CAISESGLAGALQFF. CDR3 coding DNA: TGTGCCATCAGTGAGTCGGGTTTAGCGGGGGCCCTTCAGTTCTTC. V and J are TRBV10-3 and TRBJ2-1, with 9 bases that match TRBD2. The CDR3 covers 15 residues. Germline V gene lookup returns CDR1 ENHRY and CDR2 SYGVKD. Germline trimming cut 0 bases from V and 13 bases from J; bases unmatched to any gene: 10.

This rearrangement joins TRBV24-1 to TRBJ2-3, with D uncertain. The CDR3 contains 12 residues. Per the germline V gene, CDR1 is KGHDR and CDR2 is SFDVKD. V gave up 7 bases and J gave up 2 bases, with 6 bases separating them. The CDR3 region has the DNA TGTGCCACCAGCAAGTACACAGATACGCAGTATTTT. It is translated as CATSKYTDTQYF.

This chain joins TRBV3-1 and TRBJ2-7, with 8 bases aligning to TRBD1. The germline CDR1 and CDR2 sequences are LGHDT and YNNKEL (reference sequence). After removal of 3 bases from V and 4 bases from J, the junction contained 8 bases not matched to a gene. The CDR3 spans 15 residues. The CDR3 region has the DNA TGTGCCAGCAGCCATTTCGGGCAGGGGGCTTACGAGCAGTACTTC. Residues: CASSHFGQGAYEQYF.

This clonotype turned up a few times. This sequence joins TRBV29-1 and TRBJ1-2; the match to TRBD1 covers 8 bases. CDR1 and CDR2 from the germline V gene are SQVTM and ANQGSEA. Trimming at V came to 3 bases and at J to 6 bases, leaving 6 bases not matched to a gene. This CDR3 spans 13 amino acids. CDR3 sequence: CSVDLTGVDGYTF. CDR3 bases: TGCAGCGTTGACCTGACAGGGGTTGATGGCTACACCTTC.

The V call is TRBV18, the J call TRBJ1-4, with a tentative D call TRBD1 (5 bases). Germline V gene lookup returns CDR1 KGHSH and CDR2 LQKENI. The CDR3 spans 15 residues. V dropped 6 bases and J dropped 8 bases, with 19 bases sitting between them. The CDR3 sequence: CASSPGGAVGEKLFF. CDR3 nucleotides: TGTGCCAGCTCCCCCGGTGGGGCCGTAGGGGAAAAACTGTTTTTT. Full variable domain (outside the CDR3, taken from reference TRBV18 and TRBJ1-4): NAGVMQNPRHLVRRRGQEARLRCSPMKGHSHVYWYRQLPEEGLKFMVYLQKENIIDESGMPKERFSAEFPKEGPSILRIQQVVRGDSAAYFCASSPGGAVGEKLFFGSGTQLSVL.

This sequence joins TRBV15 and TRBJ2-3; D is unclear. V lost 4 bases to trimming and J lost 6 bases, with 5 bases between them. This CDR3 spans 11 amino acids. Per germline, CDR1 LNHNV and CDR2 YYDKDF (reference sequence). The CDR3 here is CATSMRDTQYF. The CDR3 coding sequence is TGTGCCACCAGCATGCGGGATACGCAGTATTTT.

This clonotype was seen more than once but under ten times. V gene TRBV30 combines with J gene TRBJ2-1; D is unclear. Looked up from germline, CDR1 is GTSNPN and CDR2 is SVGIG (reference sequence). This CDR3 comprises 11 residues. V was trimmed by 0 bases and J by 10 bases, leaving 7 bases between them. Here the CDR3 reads CAWSVSLEQFF. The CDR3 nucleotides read TGTGCCTGGAGTGTCAGCTTAGAGCAGTTCTTC.

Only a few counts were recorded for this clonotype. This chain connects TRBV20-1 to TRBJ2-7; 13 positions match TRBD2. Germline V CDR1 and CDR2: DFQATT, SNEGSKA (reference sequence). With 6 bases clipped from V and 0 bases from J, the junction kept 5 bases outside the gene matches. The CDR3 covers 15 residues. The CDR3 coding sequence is TGCAGTGCGGAGAGACTAGCGGGAGGCTCCTACGAGCAGTACTTC. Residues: CSAERLAGGSYEQYF.

The CDR3 DNA reads TGCAGTGCAACCGACAGGGGACCAGATACGCAGTATTTT. Encoded protein: CSATDRGPDTQYF. The chain has TRBV20-1 and TRBJ2-3; TRBD1 matches at 8 bases. The ends lost 6 bases at V and 4 bases at J; junction bases unmatched: 6. The CDR3 consists of 13 residues. The germline V gene has CDR1 DFQATT and CDR2 SNEGSKA (reference sequence).

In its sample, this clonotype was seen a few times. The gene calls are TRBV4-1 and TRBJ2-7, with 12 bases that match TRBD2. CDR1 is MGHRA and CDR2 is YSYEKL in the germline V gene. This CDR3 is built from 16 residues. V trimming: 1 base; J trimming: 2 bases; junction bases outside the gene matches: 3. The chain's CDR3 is CASSQGTSGIAYEQYF. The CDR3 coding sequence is TGCGCCAGCAGCCAAGGGACTAGCGGGATAGCCTACGAGCAGTACTTC.

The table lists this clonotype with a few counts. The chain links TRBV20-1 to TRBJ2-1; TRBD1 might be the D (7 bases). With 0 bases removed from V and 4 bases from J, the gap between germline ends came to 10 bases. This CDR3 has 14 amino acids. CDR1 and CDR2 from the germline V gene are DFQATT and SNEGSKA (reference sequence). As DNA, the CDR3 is TGCAGTGCTAGAGAGGGGGGACAGTACAATGAGCAGTTCTTC. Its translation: CSAREGGQYNEQFF.

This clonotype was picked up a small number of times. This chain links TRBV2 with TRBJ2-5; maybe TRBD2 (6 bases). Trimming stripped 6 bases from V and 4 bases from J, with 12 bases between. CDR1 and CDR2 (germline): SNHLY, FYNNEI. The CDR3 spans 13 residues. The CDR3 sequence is CASSRTITETQYF. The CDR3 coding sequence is TGTGCCAGCAGCCGGACTATCACAGAGACCCAGTACTTC.

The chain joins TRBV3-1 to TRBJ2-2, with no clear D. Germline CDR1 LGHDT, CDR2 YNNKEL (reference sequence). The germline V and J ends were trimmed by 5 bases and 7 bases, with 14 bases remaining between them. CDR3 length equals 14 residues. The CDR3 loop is CASSEIRGYGELFF. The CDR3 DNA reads TGTGCCAGCAGCGAGATACGCGGTTACGGGGAGCTGTTTTTT.

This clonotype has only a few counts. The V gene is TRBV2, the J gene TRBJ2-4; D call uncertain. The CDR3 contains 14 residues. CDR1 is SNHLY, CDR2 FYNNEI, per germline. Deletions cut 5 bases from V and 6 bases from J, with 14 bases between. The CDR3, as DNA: TGTGCCAGCAGTACGGACCTTTACGGAAACATTCAGTACTTC. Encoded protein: CASSTDLYGNIQYF.